The table lists the clone carrying this T cell receptor beta chain with a few counts. The data were produced by immunoSEQ multiplex PCR, yet TCRdb's version contains in-frame clones alone and is incomplete. The sample includes tens of thousands of clones, 65% to 90% of them seen just once. Per the germline V gene, CDR1 is LNHDA and CDR2 is SQIVND (reference sequence). Between the trimmed V and J ends, which lost 5 bases and 8 bases, there was a span of 16 bases. This CDR3 contains 14 residues. The data derive from a study of T cell responses to AZD1222 COVID-19 vaccine. The V and J genes are TRBV19 and TRBJ2-1, with a possible D match to TRBD2 (5 bases). The sequence came from an adult in good health. Sequencing was performed on peripheral blood, taken on day 0 of AZD1222 vaccination. The CDR3: CASSANILGDEQFF. CDR3 coding DNA: TGTGCCAGTAGTGCAAACATTCTCGGGGATGAGCAGTTCTTC.